The T cell receptor beta chain under discussion was sequenced for a study of Graves' ophthalmopathy and Graves' hyperthyroidism. Study-level findings and limits: Progression of ophthalmopathy was predicted by the model with around 70% sensitivity and roughly 74% specificity. Among thyroid clonotypes expanded above 0.001 frequency, most also appeared in blood.

The sample holds many counts of this clonotype. The target antigen is unknown. An end of the junction does not agree with germline; a read error may underlie this. The TCR beta CDR3 regions underwent amplification from RNA transcripts. Second-round multiplex PCR followed a first-round RT-PCR using HTBI primers. TCRdb recomputed calls from the multiplex PCR reads with MiXCR, one row per CDR3 protein. The data contain over a million distinct CDR3 sequences, roughly two fifths of them singletons. Patients were excluded if they had other autoimmune diseases or uncontrolled infections, and likewise if pregnancy or lactation applied. The source is an adult man with Graves' hyperthyroidism. The specimen sequenced was peripheral blood or thyroid tissue (not recorded which).

CDR3 DNA sequence: TGTGCCAGCACCTTGGAGGCGGTCAACTATGGCTACACCTTC. Its protein product is CASTLEAVNYGYTF. V usage is TRBV5-5 and J usage is TRBJ1-2; no clear D. Per the germline V gene, CDR1 is SGHKS and CDR2 is YYEKEE (reference sequence). This CDR3 has 14 amino acids.